This TCR beta chain was sequenced for a study of T cells after yellow fever vaccination. A single record per CDR3 protein comes from TCRdb applying MiXCR to the 5' RACE reads. The table records around 140,000 distinct CDR3 sequences, 6.6% of them present only once. The receptor was isolated from a man aged 25-45 years who received the YFV17D yellow fever vaccine. Sequencing used CD4+ T cells sorted from PBMCs, obtained 10 days after the yellow fever booster vaccination.

The CDR3 nucleotides read TGTGCCAGTAGTACTTGGACACGTTTGGGATTCAAGGGAGCTTTCTTT. This gives the protein CASSTWTRLGFKGAFF. The chain couples TRBV19 to TRBJ1-1, with D maybe TRBD1 (5 bases). The CDR3 loop spans 16 amino acids. V dropped 4 bases and J dropped 10 bases, with 25 bases sitting between them. Germline V gene data show CDR1 as LNHDA and CDR2 as SQIVND (reference sequence).